This is a list of T cell receptor beta chains from one sample in a study of glioma-infiltrating T cells after dendritic cell vaccination. The protocol was immunoSEQ multiplex PCR, while the TCRdb copy is restricted to in-frame clones and leaves out a portion. The sample has 98,000 or so clones, 75% to 90% seen once. The starting material was blood, obtained after dendritic cell vaccination. The receptor source for this set is a human donor with glioblastoma. CDR3s include the opening cysteine and the closing phenylalanine or tryptophan. The D gene is left open where the match is weak. Clone size is stated in some rows and not others, as once, few, many or a class when expanded.

>12|TRBJ1-3|-|-|TRBV7-9
CASSLARVPQYF
TGTGCCAGCAGCTTAGCGCGGGTACCCCAATATTTT
>15|TRBJ1-2|-|TRBD1|TRBV19
CASSSQTGGYVGYTF
TGTGCCAGTAGTAGCCAGACAGGGGGCTATGTTGGCTACACCTTC
>18|TRBJ2-3|-|TRBD2|TRBV4-2
CASSLQAGGKISTDTQYF
TGTGCCAGCAGTCTTCAAGCGGGGGGAAAAATAAGCACAGATACGCAGTATTTT
>14|TRBJ2-5|few|-|TRBV7-8
CASSLVAQQETQYF
TGTGCCAGCAGCTTAGTGGCCCAGCAAGAGACCCAGTACTTC
>14|TRBJ2-7|-|TRBD1|TRBV14
CASSQWGTGGEQYF
TGTGCCAGCAGCCAATGGGGGACAGGGGGCGAGCAGTACTTC
>15|TRBJ1-1|-|TRBD1|TRBV6-1
CASSEPGQGNTEAFF
TGTGCCAGCAGCGAGCCGGGACAGGGTAACACTGAAGCTTTCTTT
>15|TRBJ2-1|-|TRBD2|TRBV5-4
CASSLGTSAYNEQFF
TGTGCCAGCAGCCTCGGGACTAGCGCCTACAATGAGCAGTTCTTC
>15|TRBJ2-2|-|-|TRBV11-1
CASSLSSSNTGELFF
TGTGCCAGCAGCTTATCTAGCTCGAACACCGGGGAGCTGTTTTTT
>12|TRBJ1-1|few|-|TRBV30
CAWNRINTEAFF
TGTGCCTGGAACAGAATTAACACTGAAGCTTTCTTT
>16|TRBJ1-5|-|TRBD1|TRBV4-2
CASSQPGQGGRQPQHF
TGTGCCAGCTCCCAACCGGGACAGGGAGGACGTCAGCCCCAGCATTTT
>15|TRBJ2-1|-|-|TRBV19
CASSGHMSSYNEQFF
TGTGCCAGTTCGGGACACATGAGCTCCTACAATGAGCAGTTCTTC
>12|TRBJ1-2|-|-|TRBV6-1
CASTGQHYGYTF
TGTGCCAGCACCGGACAGCACTATGGCTACACCTTC
>13|TRBJ1-2|-|TRBD1|TRBV19
CASTPTGVSGYTF
TGTGCCAGTACCCCGACAGGGGTTAGTGGCTACACCTTC
>15|TRBJ2-7|-|-|TRBV19
CASSTSTGAGYEQYF
TGTGCCAGTAGTACTTCAACAGGGGCGGGGTACGAGCAGTACTTC
>16|TRBJ2-2|-|TRBD2|TRBV30
CAWSVPSGRDGGELFF
TGTGCCTGGAGTGTACCTAGCGGGAGGGACGGCGGGGAGCTGTTTTTT
>14|TRBJ2-1|-|TRBD1|TRBV28
CASTRPGGYNEQFF
TGTGCCAGCACCAGACCAGGGGGTTACAATGAGCAGTTCTTC
>13|TRBJ2-3|-|-|TRBV14
CASSQPGLEKQYF
TGTGCCAGCAGCCAACCGGGACTCGAGAAGCAGTATTTT
>13|TRBJ2-7|-|-|TRBV4-2
CASSQTSSYEQYF
TGTGCCAGCAGCCAGACTAGCTCCTACGAGCAGTACTTC
>15|TRBJ1-2|-|-|TRBV4-2
CASSQSPEGTHGYTF
TGTGCCAGCAGCCAGTCCCCCGAGGGTACCCATGGCTACACCTTC
>14|TRBJ1-5|-|TRBD1|TRBV6-5
CASSSGQTNQPQHF
TGTGCCAGCAGTTCGGGACAGACCAATCAGCCCCAGCATTTT
>12|TRBJ1-1|few|-|TRBV7-9
CASSPGGAEAFF
TGTGCCAGCAGCCCTGGAGGCGCTGAAGCTTTCTTT
>11|TRBJ1-1|-|-|TRBV2
CASRQGGEAFF
TGTGCCAGCAGACAGGGAGGGGAGGCTTTCTTT
>18|TRBJ2-3|-|-|TRBV5-1
CASSLYGPSGRDTDTQYF
TGCGCCAGCAGCTTGTACGGCCCCTCAGGGCGGGACACAGATACGCAGTATTTT